Listed below are T cell receptor beta chains from one sample, sequenced in a study of OX40 agonist ivuxolimab in advanced cancers. Assay used: immunoSEQ multiplex PCR; TCRdb lists only in-frame clones, some missing. The profile shows around 85,000 clones, about 90% of them singletons. This specimen was CD4+ or CD8+ T cells sorted from blood, taken in a trial of the OX40 agonist ivuxolimab. The receptors were gathered from an adult with an advanced solid tumor such as melanoma, head and neck, liver or kidney cancer. CDR3s include the opening cysteine and the closing phenylalanine or tryptophan. The D gene is left open where the match is weak. For some rows the clone size is stated as once, few or many, or as a class when expanded; others skip it.

D gene	J gene	V gene	clone size	CDR3 DNA	CDR3 protein
TRBD2	TRBJ2-1	TRBV28	.	TGTGCCAGCAGTCCCAGCGGGAGGGCAGCCAATGAGCAGTTCTTC	CASSPSGRAANEQFF
TRBD1	TRBJ1-3	TRBV29-1	.	TGCAGCGCAGTGGACAGGAGCTCTGGAAACACCATATATTTT	CSAVDRSSGNTIYF
.	TRBJ1-2	TRBV25-1	.	TGTGCCAGCAGCAATAGGGGTTTCGGCTACACCTTC	CASSNRGFGYTF
TRBD1	TRBJ2-7	TRBV7-9	few	TGTGCCAGCAGCACAGGGGGCCACGAGCAGTACTTC	CASSTGGHEQYF
.	TRBJ1-6	TRBV4-3	.	TGCGCCAGCAGCCAAGGTCGGGCCCTTAATTCACCCCTCCACTTT	CASSQGRALNSPLHF
TRBD1	TRBJ2-7	TRBV4-3	.	TGCGCCAGCAGCCAAGTGACAGGGATCGAGCAGTACTTC	CASSQVTGIEQYF
TRBD2	TRBJ2-1	TRBV28	.	TGTGCCAGCAGTTTATGGGTAGCGGGGTACAATGAGCAGTTCTTC	CASSLWVAGYNEQFF
.	TRBJ1-5	TRBV19	.	TGTGCCAGTAGTACAAACCCTCGACAGGTCCTTCAGCCCCAGCATTTT	CASSTNPRQVLQPQHF
.	TRBJ2-7	TRBV5-6	.	TGTGCCAGCAGCTTGCAGGGGATTTCTTACGAGCAGTACTTC	CASSLQGISYEQYF
.	TRBJ2-2	TRBV5-1	.	TGCGCCAGCAGCTTCGGGGCTAGCCGGACCGGGGAGCTGTTTTTT	CASSFGASRTGELFF
TRBD2	TRBJ2-2	TRBV27	once	TGTGCCAGCAGACTAGCGGGTGCGAACACCGGGGAGCTGTTTTTT	CASRLAGANTGELFF
TRBD1	TRBJ1-1	TRBV4-1	.	TGCGCCAGCAGCTGGGACAGGGCCACTGAAGCTTTCTTT	CASSWDRATEAFF
.	TRBJ1-5	TRBV28	.	TGTGCCAGCAGTTTCTTGCAAGATCAGCCCCAGCATTTT	CASSFLQDQPQHF